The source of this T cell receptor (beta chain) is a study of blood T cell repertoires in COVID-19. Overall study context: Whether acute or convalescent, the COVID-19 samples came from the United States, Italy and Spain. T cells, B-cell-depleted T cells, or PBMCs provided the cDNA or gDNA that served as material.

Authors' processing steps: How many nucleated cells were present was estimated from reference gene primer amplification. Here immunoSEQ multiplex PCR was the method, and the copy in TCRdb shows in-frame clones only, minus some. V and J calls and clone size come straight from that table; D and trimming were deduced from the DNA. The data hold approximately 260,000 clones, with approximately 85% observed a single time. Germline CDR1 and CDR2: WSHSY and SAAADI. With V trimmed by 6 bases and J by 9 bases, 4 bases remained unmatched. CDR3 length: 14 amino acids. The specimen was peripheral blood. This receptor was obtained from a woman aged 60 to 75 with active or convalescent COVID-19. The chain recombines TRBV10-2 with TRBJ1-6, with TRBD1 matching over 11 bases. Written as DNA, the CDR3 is TGCGCCAGCAGCGGACAGGGGGCCAGTTCACCCCTCCACTTT. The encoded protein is CASSGQGASSPLHF.